This TCR beta chain was profiled in a study of T cells in Graves' hyperthyroidism and ophthalmopathy. The wider study: Peripheral blood collection took place at initial diagnosis, before any treatment.

Concerning this clonotype itself: Antigen unknown.

Study-wide results and caveats: Most thyroid clonotypes expanded above 0.001 appeared in blood too.

The germline V gene has CDR1 MNHNS and CDR2 SASEGT. This CDR3 has 14 residues. V lost 6 bases to trimming and J lost 14 bases; unmatched junction nucleotides: 16. PBMCs were sourced from about 10 ml fresh peripheral blood. RNA transcripts provided the source from which TCR beta CDR3 regions were amplified. The primer set for the first-round RT-PCR of the TCR CDR3 was HTBI. TCRdb re-analysed the multiplex PCR reads in MiXCR, keeping a single row per CDR3 protein. The sample comprises about 210,000 distinct CDR3 sequences, over 15% of which are singletons, and approximately 50% rests with the top ten. The V call is TRBV6-1, the J call TRBJ2-3; 8 nucleotides align to TRBD1. This receptor was obtained from a man over 45 with Graves' hyperthyroidism. Sequenced input: blood. The CDR3 nucleotides read TGTGCCAGCAGAATCACACAGGGGGACGTTAATGTGTATTTT. It yields the protein CASRITQGDVNVYF.